These T cell receptor beta chains were read from a single sample in a study of CD8 T cells in ankylosing spondylitis. TCRdb re-called the 5' RACE reads through MiXCR, storing one row per CDR3 protein. Of some 95,000 distinct CDR3 sequences listed, roughly 9.6% were seen once; the top ten hold roughly 5.6%. What was sequenced was blood, either unsorted or a sorted T cell fraction (not recorded which). Every receptor here comes from a male donor with ankylosing spondylitis or in good health (not recorded which). Both conserved end residues are trimmed from each CDR3. Rows give clone size only sometimes, using once, few, many, or a class for an expanded clone.

clone_size j_call v_call cdr3_aa
many TRBJ2-1 TRBV10-3 AISDLREQF
many TRBJ2-5 TRBV10-3 AISVGETQETQY
many TRBJ2-1 TRBV3-1 ASSQGRTREF
many TRBJ2-1 TRBV14 ASSQRTGWAEQF
many TRBJ2-1 TRBV7-2 ASSFGWTVSNNEQF
- TRBJ2-1 TRBV12-3/TRBV12-4 ASTLSWTGDNEQF
many TRBJ2-5 TRBV7-3 ASSLVGPTSGGVIQETQY
many TRBJ2-1 TRBV12-3/TRBV12-4 ASSPERWGGDNEQF
- TRBJ2-5 TRBV24-1 ATRGAEVETQY
many TRBJ1-3 TRBV29-1 SVAPGGSGNTIY
few TRBJ2-5 TRBV5-1 ASSLFATQETQY
many TRBJ1-2 TRBV15 ATSRDSLGYT
- TRBJ1-5 TRBV28 ASRVPRGYQPQH
few TRBJ2-1 TRBV18 ASSPRVYNEQF
many TRBJ2-7 TRBV27 ASGGSSYEQY
many TRBJ2-1 TRBV27 ASSARALGNEQF
many TRBJ2-4 TRBV28 ASSLGGQGTLAKNIQY
many TRBJ1-2 TRBV11-2 ASSFGQDNYGYT
many TRBJ2-3 TRBV7-2 ASSLEGAIAEDTQY
many TRBJ1-6 TRBV20-1 SASGGSNSPLH
many TRBJ1-2 TRBV3-1 ASSSGQGDYGYT
many TRBJ2-2 TRBV28 ASSLRQGAIGELF
many TRBJ1-5 TRBV7-3 ASSLTGGNQPQH
many TRBJ1-4 TRBV5-1 ASSSSGTGNEKLF
many TRBJ2-3 TRBV2 ASTFGGGASTDTQY
many TRBJ2-1 TRBV14 ASSPGIPFYNEQF
- TRBJ2-6 TRBV7-2 ASSLSGTNSGANVLT
many TRBJ2-7 TRBV13 ASSSGLSWEEQY
many TRBJ2-7 TRBV6-6 ASSPRDYEQY
many TRBJ2-1 TRBV4-1 ASSRVFSGGAI
- TRBJ1-6 TRBV30 AWAQGGQGPLH
many TRBJ2-3 TRBV7-3 ASSLNGIETQY
many TRBJ2-5 TRBV29-1 SEGTTPKQETQY
many TRBJ2-1 TRBV12-3/TRBV12-4 ASSPLDSGYNEQF
few TRBJ2-7 TRBV27 ASSLGKAYEQY
many TRBJ2-1 TRBV24-1 ATSDLGRYNEQF
- TRBJ2-6 TRBV9 ASKQSSGANVLT
many TRBJ1-5 TRBV4-2 ASSLGRTDQPQH
many TRBJ1-2 TRBV29-1 SVDSRPKGGYGYT
many TRBJ2-2 TRBV7-3 ASSRDTNTGELF
many TRBJ1-4 TRBV5-6 ASSLRGAQDEKLF
few TRBJ2-6 TRBV6-2/TRBV6-3 ASRAPGANVLT
many TRBJ1-2 TRBV12-3/TRBV12-4 ASRPAGARLGYT
many TRBJ2-1 TRBV5-8 ASSLSAGAYNEQF
- TRBJ2-7 TRBV9 ASSVGAGRYEQY
many TRBJ2-5 TRBV25-1 ASSEGTSGAETQY